Shown below are 5 T cell receptor beta chains from a single sample sequenced in a study of shared clonotypes between healthy human individuals. The table came from immunoSEQ multiplex PCR; TCRdb's copy has only in-frame clones and leaves some out. The data show fewer than 350,000 clones, with roughly 84% seen just once and around 15% held by the top ten. Input material: memory CD8+ T cells sorted from blood. The subset denotes: CD45RO+ cells pooled with CCR7-negative TemRA cells. The receptors originated from a man younger than 35 in good health.

Turning to this clone: Distinct nucleotide sequences in the sample also encode this CDR3. The V call is TRBV7-9, the J call TRBJ2-1, with D tentatively TRBD1 or TRBD2 (5 bases each). Germline CDR1 is SEHNR and CDR2 is FQNEAQ (reference sequence). Trimming left V 1 base short and J 10 bases short, with 8 bases between. The CDR3 consists of 12 residues. CDR3: CASSLVGVEQFF. Here the CDR3 DNA reads TGTGCCAGCAGCTTAGTGGGGGTGGAGCAGTTCTTC.

The chain has TRBV11-2 and TRBJ2-1; 7 bases are shared with TRBD2. CDR3 size: 18 residues. Germline CDR1 reads SGHAT; CDR2 reads FQNNGV. V was pared by 3 bases and J by 0 bases, with 11 bases of the junction left unmatched. The CDR3 DNA reads TGTGCCAGCAGCTTCAACTTCAAAGCGGGAAGCTCCTACAATGAGCAGTTCTTC. Translation: CASSFNFKAGSSYNEQFF.

The J gene is TRBJ1-1, the V gene TRBV5-1; perhaps TRBD1 as D (6 bases). CDR3 length: 12 amino acids. Trimming took 4 bases from V and 10 from J, leaving 14 bases between them. CDR1 is SGHRS and CDR2 is YFSETQ in the germline V gene. The CDR3 coding sequence is TGCGCCAGCAGCGGAACAGGGAGATTAGCTTTCTTT. Translated: CASSGTGRLAFF.

The chain links TRBV13 to TRBJ1-4, with D hard to call. From germline, CDR1 is PRHDT and CDR2 FYEKMQ (reference sequence). The V end was cut by 4 bases, the J end by 7 bases, with 10 bases between. The length of the CDR3 is 13 residues. The CDR3 DNA sequence: TGTGCCAGCAGCTCCAGGTTGGCTGAAAAACTGTTTTTT. This translates into CASSSRLAEKLFF.

The V and J genes are TRBV7-9 and TRBJ2-1; D call uncertain. V lost 5 bases to trimming and J lost 3 bases, with 8 bases between them. Germline V gives CDR1 SEHNR, CDR2 FQNEAQ (reference sequence). The CDR3 loop spans 13 amino acids. The CDR3, as DNA: TGTGCCAGCAGCCCTACCCGCTACAATGAGCAGTTCTTC. Its translation: CASSPTRYNEQFF.